The 2 T cell receptor beta chains given below trace back to one sample, sequenced in a study of regulatory T cells in long-lasting Graves disease (dated by TCRdb to about 2021). Explained via the paper, the time point label denotes: newly diagnosed GD, antithyroid drugs for less than 3 months. For both TCR sequencing and RNA sequencing, RNA was extracted from PBMCs using TRIzol. Library preparation was by multiplex PCR. TCRdb shows the sequencer as Illumina HiSeq 4000. To build TCR beta libraries, CDR3 regions were amplified by Arm-PCR using iRepertoire HTBI primers. In-frame beta chains were kept once TCRdb had trimmed the public reads at Q25 with fastp and called clones with MiXCR. Each CDR3 protein appears once, grouped with its most common genes and DNA. The sample profile shows 400,000 to 500,000 distinct CDR3 sequences; roughly 15% of them were found once. About 10% of the sample is taken by the ten largest.

This same sample was also part of a study on T cells in Graves' hyperthyroidism and ophthalmopathy.

This sample comprised peripheral blood mononuclear cells (PBMCs), obtained at new diagnosis, from a patient treated with antithyroid drugs. These receptor sequences come from a woman under 40 with Graves disease. Donor details come from another sample of the same person, matched by shared clones.

This clonotype has at least ten counts. The J gene is TRBJ2-1, the V gene TRBV12-3 or TRBV12-4; D uncertain. The CDR3 loop spans 14 amino acids. V gave up 4 bases and J gave up 9 bases, with 16 bases separating them. The CDR3 nucleotides read TGTGCCAGCAGTTCTACCCGGGCCGGCAGTGAGCAGTTCTTC. It translates to CASSSTRAGSEQFF.

Remarks on this clonotype: One junction end disagrees with the germline gene, perhaps due to a read error. The chain is built from TRBV19 and TRBJ2-7; D perhaps matches TRBD2 (6 bases). The length of the CDR3 is 15 residues. Per germline, CDR1 LNHDA and CDR2 SQIVND (reference sequence). The CDR3, as DNA: TGTGCCAGTAGTCCCCTTCTGGGCGGGACCTACGAGCAGCACTTC. The encoded protein is CASSPLLGGTYEQHF.